This TCR beta chain was recovered during a study of T cell responses to AZD1222 COVID-19 vaccine. Study-level findings and limits: Reports indicate that nearly half of spike-specific TCRs are directed at unmutated variant regions. After two AZD1222 doses, spike-specific TCR breadth and depth rose versus day 0.

In regard to this clone: Its antigen is still unknown.

Assay: immunoSEQ multiplex PCR; the TCRdb copy retains only in-frame clones and omits some. The sample carries over 110,000 clones, around 91% recorded once. This material consisted of peripheral blood, taken 28 days after the second AZD1222 dose. The clonotype was recovered from an adult who received the AZD1222 COVID-19 vaccine.

The CDR3 nucleotides are TGCAGTGCTAACCAAGAGACCCAGTACTTC. Translated: CSANQETQYF. The chain uses TRBV20-1 and TRBJ2-5; D is unresolved. This CDR3 has 10 residues. V was clipped by 4 bases and J by 0 bases, with 0 bases between them. Germline CDR1 is DFQATT and CDR2 is SNEGSKA (reference sequence).